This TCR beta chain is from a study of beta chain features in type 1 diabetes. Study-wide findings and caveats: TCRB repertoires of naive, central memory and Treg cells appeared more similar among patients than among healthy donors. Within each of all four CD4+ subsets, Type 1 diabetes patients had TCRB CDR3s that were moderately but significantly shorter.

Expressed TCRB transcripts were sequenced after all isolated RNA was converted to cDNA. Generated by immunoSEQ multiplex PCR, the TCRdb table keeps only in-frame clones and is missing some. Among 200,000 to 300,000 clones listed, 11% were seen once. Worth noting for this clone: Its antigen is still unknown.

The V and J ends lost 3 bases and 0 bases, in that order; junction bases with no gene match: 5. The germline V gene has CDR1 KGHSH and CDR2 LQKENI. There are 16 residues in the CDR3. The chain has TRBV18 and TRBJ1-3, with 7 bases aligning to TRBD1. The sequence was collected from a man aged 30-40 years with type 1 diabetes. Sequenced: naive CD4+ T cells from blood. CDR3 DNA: TGTGCCAGCTCACCGACGACAGGGAACTCTGGAAACACCATATATTTT. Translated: CASSPTTGNSGNTIYF.